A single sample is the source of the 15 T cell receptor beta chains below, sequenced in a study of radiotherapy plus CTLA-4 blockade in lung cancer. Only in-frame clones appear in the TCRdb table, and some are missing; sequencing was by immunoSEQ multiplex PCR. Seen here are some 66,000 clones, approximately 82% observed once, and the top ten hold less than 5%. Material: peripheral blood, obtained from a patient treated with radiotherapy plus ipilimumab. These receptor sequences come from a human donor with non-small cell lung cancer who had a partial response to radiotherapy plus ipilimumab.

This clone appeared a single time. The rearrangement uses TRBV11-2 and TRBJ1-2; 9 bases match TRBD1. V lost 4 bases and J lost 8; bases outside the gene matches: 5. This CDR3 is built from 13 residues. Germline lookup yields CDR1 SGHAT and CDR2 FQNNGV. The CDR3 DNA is TGTGCCAGCAGCTGGGACAGGGTGGGAGGCTACACCTTC. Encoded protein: CASSWDRVGGYTF.

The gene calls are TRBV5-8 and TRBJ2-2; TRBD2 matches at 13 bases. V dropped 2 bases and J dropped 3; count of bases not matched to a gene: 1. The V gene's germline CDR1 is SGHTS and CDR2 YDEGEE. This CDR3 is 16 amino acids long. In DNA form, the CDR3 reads TGTGCCAGCAGCTTTACTAGCGGGAGGGACACCGGGGAGCTGTTTTTT. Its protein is CASSFTSGRDTGELFF.

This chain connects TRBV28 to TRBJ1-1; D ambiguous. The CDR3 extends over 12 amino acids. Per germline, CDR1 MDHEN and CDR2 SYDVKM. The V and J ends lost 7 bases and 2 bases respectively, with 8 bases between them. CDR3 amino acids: CASTLSNTEAFF. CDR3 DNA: TGTGCCAGCACCCTCAGTAACACTGAAGCTTTCTTT. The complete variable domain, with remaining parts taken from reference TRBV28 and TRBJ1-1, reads DVKVTQSSRYLVKRTGEKVFLECVQDMDHENMFWYRQDPGLGLRLIYFSYDVKMKEKGDIPEGYSVSREKKERFSLILESASTNQTSMYLCASTLSNTEAFFGQGTRLTVV.

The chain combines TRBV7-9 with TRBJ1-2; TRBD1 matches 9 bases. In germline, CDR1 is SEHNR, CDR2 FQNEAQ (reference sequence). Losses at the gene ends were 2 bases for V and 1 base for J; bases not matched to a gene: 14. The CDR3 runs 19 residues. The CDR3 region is CASSLTLGTGLPINYGYTF. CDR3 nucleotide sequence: TGTGCCAGCAGCTTAACCCTTGGGACAGGGCTTCCCATTAACTATGGCTACACCTTC.

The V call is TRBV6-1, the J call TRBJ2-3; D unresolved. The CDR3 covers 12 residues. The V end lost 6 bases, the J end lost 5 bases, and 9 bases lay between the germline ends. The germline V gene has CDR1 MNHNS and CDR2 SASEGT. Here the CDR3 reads CASSLLRDTQYF. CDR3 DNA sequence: TGTGCCAGCAGCTTACTAAGAGATACGCAGTATTTT.

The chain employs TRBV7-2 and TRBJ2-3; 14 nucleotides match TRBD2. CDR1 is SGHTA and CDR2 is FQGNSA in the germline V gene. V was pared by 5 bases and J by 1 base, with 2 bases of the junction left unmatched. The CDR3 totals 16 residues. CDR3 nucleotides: TGTGCCAGCAGCGTGGGACTAGCGGGAGGCACAGATACGCAGTATTTT. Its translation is CASSVGLAGGTDTQYF.

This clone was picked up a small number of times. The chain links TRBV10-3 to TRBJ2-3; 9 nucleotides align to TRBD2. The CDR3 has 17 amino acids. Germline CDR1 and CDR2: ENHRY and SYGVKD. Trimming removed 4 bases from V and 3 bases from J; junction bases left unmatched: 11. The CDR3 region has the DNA TGTGCCATCAGTGGGGGTGGGGCTAGCGGGGATACAGATACGCAGTATTTT. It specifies CAISGGGASGDTDTQYF.

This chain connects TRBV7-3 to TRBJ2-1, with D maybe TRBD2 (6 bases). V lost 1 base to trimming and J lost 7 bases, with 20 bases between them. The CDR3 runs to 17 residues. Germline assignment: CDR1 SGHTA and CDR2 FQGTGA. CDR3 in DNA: TGTGCCAGCAGCTTAAGGGGAGGTTCGCGGACAACTAATGAGCAGTTCTTC. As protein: CASSLRGGSRTTNEQFF. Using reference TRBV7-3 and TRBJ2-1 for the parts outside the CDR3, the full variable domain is GAGVSQTPSNKVTEKGKYVELRCDPISGHTALYWYRQSLGQGPEFLIYFQGTGAADDSGLPNDRFFAVRPEGSVSTLKIQRTERGDSAVYLCASSLRGGSRTTNEQFFGPGTRLTVL.

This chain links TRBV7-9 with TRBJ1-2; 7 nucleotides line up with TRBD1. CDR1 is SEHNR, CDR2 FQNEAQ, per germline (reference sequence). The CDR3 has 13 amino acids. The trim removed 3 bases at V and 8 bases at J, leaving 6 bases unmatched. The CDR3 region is CASSLEGARGYTF. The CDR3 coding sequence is TGTGCCAGCAGCTTGGAGGGGGCGCGGGGCTACACCTTC.

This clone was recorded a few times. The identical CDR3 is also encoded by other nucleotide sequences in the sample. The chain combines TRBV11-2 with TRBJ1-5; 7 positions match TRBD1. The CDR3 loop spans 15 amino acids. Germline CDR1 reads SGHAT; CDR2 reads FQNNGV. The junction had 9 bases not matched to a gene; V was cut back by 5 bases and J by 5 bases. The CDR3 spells CASSPGQGDYQPQHF. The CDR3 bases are TGTGCCAGCAGCCCGGGGCAGGGGGACTATCAGCCCCAGCATTTT.

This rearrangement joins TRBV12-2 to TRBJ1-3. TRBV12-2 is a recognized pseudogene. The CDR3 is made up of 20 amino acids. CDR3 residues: CASRFIKVFGGDFSGNTIYF. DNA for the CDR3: TGTGCAAGTCGCTTTATTAAGGTCTTTGGGGGGGATTTCTCTGGAAACACCATATATTTT.

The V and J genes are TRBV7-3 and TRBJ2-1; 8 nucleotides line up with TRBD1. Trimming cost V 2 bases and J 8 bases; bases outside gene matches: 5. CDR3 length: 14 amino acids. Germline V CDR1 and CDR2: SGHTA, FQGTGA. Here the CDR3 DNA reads TGTGCCAGCAGCTTACAGGGGGCTGGGTATGAGCAGTTCTTC. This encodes CASSLQGAGYEQFF.

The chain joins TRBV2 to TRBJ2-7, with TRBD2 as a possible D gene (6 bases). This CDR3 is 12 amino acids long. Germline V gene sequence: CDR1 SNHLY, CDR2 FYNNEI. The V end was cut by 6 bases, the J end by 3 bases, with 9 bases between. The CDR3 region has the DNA TGTGCCAGCAGCCGGGGGAGCTACGAGCAGTACTTC. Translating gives CASSRGSYEQYF.

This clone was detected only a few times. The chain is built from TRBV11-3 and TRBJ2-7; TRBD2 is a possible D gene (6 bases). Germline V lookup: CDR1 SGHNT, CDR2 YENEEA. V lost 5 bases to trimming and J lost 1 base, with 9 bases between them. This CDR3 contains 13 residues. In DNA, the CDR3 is TGTGCCAGCAGCCCTAGCGATTCCTACGAGCAGTACTTC. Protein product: CASSPSDSYEQYF.

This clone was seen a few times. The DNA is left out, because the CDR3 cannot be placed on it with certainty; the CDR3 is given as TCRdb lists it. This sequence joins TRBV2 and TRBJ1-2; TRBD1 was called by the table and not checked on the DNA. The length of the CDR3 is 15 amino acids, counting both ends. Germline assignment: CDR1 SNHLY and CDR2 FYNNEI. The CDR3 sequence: CASILGQVRGYGYTF.